A selection of T cell receptor beta chains follows, all from one sample in a study of blood T cell repertoires in COVID-19. Sequencing was performed with immunoSEQ multiplex PCR; in TCRdb, only in-frame clones are kept and a portion is missing. The sample records fewer than 55,000 clones, approximately 78% being singletons. The sample was peripheral blood. The origin of the receptors is a human donor with acute or convalescent COVID-19. The donor label of this sample is uncertain. Both conserved end residues are part of each CDR3. D genes are given only for firm matches. Clone size, where shown, is once, few, many, or a class for clones that have expanded.

CDR3 DNA: TGTGCCAGCAGCTTGGCGGGTGTGGGCAATCAGCCCCAGCATTTT
CDR3 protein: CASSLAGVGNQPQHF
V gene: TRBV5-6
J gene: TRBJ1-5
D gene: -
clone size: once

CDR3 DNA: TGCGCCAGCAGCTTGGCCGGGACAGGGCACGAAGCTTTCTTT
CDR3 protein: CASSLAGTGHEAFF
V gene: TRBV5-1
J gene: TRBJ1-1
D gene: TRBD1
clone size: -

CDR3 DNA: TGTGCCAGCAGCTTATCGGGGCCCCTCCACTTT
CDR3 protein: CASSLSGPLHF
V gene: TRBV5-6
J gene: TRBJ1-6
D gene: -
clone size: -

CDR3 DNA: TGTGCCTGGAGAAAGGTAGCGGGATACAATGAGCAGTTCTTC
CDR3 protein: CAWRKVAGYNEQFF
V gene: TRBV30
J gene: TRBJ2-1
D gene: TRBD2
clone size: -

CDR3 DNA: TGTGCCAGCAGGGGGACAGGCCCTAATCAGCCCCAGCATTTT
CDR3 protein: CASRGTGPNQPQHF
V gene: TRBV6-5
J gene: TRBJ1-5
D gene: TRBD1
clone size: -

CDR3 DNA: TGTGCCAGCAGCCGAACCCAGGGTAGCAATCAGCCCCAGCATTTT
CDR3 protein: CASSRTQGSNQPQHF
V gene: TRBV3-1/TRBV3-2
J gene: TRBJ1-5
D gene: -
clone size: -

CDR3 DNA: TGTGCCAGCAGCGTGTCCCTAGGGGGACTGAACACTGAAGCTTTCTTT
CDR3 protein: CASSVSLGGLNTEAFF
V gene: TRBV9
J gene: TRBJ1-1
D gene: -
clone size: few

CDR3 DNA: TGTGCCAGCAGCTTAGACTTCTCTGGGGCCAACGTCCTGACTTTC
CDR3 protein: CASSLDFSGANVLTF
V gene: TRBV7-9
J gene: TRBJ2-6
D gene: -
clone size: -

CDR3 DNA: TGTGCCACCAGTGAACACGACAGGGGTGAAGCTTTCTTT
CDR3 protein: CATSEHDRGEAFF
V gene: TRBV24-1
J gene: TRBJ1-1
D gene: TRBD1
clone size: -

CDR3 DNA: TGTGCCAGTAGTATAGTAGGTAGCGGGGACCACAATGAGCAGTTCTTC
CDR3 protein: CASSIVGSGDHNEQFF
V gene: TRBV19
J gene: TRBJ2-1
D gene: TRBD2
clone size: -

CDR3 DNA: TGCGCCAGCAGCCAAGATCGATTCGGGGGGCAGCCAGATACGCAGTATTTT
CDR3 protein: CASSQDRFGGQPDTQYF
V gene: TRBV4-1
J gene: TRBJ2-3
D gene: -
clone size: -

CDR3 DNA: TGTGCCTGGAGTCGAGGACAGGGAAATCAGCCCCAGCATTTT
CDR3 protein: CAWSRGQGNQPQHF
V gene: TRBV30
J gene: TRBJ1-5
D gene: TRBD1
clone size: -

CDR3 DNA: TGTGCCATCAGTGGACAGAATCAGCCCCAGCATTTT
CDR3 protein: CAISGQNQPQHF
V gene: TRBV10-3
J gene: TRBJ1-5
D gene: -
clone size: -

CDR3 DNA: TGTGCCAGCAGCCGAGGACAGGGGAGAAACACCATATATTTT
CDR3 protein: CASSRGQGRNTIYF
V gene: TRBV3-1/TRBV3-2
J gene: TRBJ1-3
D gene: TRBD1
clone size: few

CDR3 DNA: TGTGCCAGCAGCTTGCACAGCGGGCAAGAGACCCAGTACTTC
CDR3 protein: CASSLHSGQETQYF
V gene: TRBV5-5
J gene: TRBJ2-5
D gene: -
clone size: -

CDR3 DNA: TGTGCCAGCAGCCAAGATAGCGGGAGCTCCTACAATGAGCAGTTCTTC
CDR3 protein: CASSQDSGSSYNEQFF
V gene: TRBV14
J gene: TRBJ2-1
D gene: TRBD2
clone size: -

CDR3 DNA: TGTGCCAGCACCCCGGGGGAGACACTGGGGGAAAAACTGTTTTTT
CDR3 protein: CASTPGETLGEKLFF
V gene: TRBV28
J gene: TRBJ1-4
D gene: -
clone size: -

CDR3 DNA: TGTGCCACCAGCCGTCTCGGACAGGGGCGATTCTATAGCAATCAGCCCCAGCATTTT
CDR3 protein: CATSRLGQGRFYSNQPQHF
V gene: TRBV15
J gene: TRBJ1-5
D gene: TRBD1
clone size: few

CDR3 DNA: TGTGCCAGCAGCTTCGCCCTAGCGCGCCCAGATACGCAGTATTTT
CDR3 protein: CASSFALARPDTQYF
V gene: TRBV7-8
J gene: TRBJ2-3
D gene: -
clone size: -

CDR3 DNA: TGCGCCAGCAGCATATACAGGGGGGAGGACGAGCAGTACTTC
CDR3 protein: CASSIYRGEDEQYF
V gene: TRBV5-1
J gene: TRBJ2-7
D gene: TRBD1
clone size: -

CDR3 DNA: TGCGCCAGCAGCCCTCAAGCGGGGGCTCAGCCCCAGCATTTT
CDR3 protein: CASSPQAGAQPQHF
V gene: TRBV4-3
J gene: TRBJ1-5
D gene: -
clone size: -

CDR3 DNA: TGTGCCAGCAGCTTAGAGGGAGGGCAGCCCCAGCATTTT
CDR3 protein: CASSLEGGQPQHF
V gene: TRBV13
J gene: TRBJ1-5
D gene: -
clone size: -

CDR3 DNA: TGTGCCACCAGGGGAGAGGGTCTCTCATCGACTGAAGCTTTCTTT
CDR3 protein: CATRGEGLSSTEAFF
V gene: TRBV24-1
J gene: TRBJ1-1
D gene: -
clone size: -

CDR3 DNA: TGCGCCAGCAGCCGCGAGACAGGGGATGGCTACACCTTC
CDR3 protein: CASSRETGDGYTF
V gene: TRBV5-1
J gene: TRBJ1-2
D gene: TRBD1
clone size: -

CDR3 DNA: TGTGCCACCAGTGATACCACCCGAACAGGGGGAGATGGCTACACCTTC
CDR3 protein: CATSDTTRTGGDGYTF
V gene: TRBV24-1
J gene: TRBJ1-2
D gene: TRBD1
clone size: once

CDR3 DNA: TGTGCCATCTCGCCAGGGCAGAGCTCTGGAAACACCATATATTTT
CDR3 protein: CAISPGQSSGNTIYF
V gene: TRBV10-3
J gene: TRBJ1-3
D gene: -
clone size: -

CDR3 DNA: TGTGCCAGCAGTGGGGACACCTACGAGCAGTACTTC
CDR3 protein: CASSGDTYEQYF
V gene: TRBV7-9
J gene: TRBJ2-7
D gene: -
clone size: -

CDR3 DNA: TGTGCCAGCAGCTTGGAAGGGAGAGTTGGTCGATTGGGTTCTGAAGCTTTCTTT
CDR3 protein: CASSLEGRVGRLGSEAFF
V gene: TRBV5-4
J gene: TRBJ1-1
D gene: -
clone size: -

CDR3 DNA: TGTGCCAGCAGCTTATATAATGAGCAGTACTTC
CDR3 protein: CASSLYNEQYF
V gene: TRBV11-3
J gene: TRBJ2-7
D gene: -
clone size: -

CDR3 DNA: TGTGCCAGCAGCGATAGTGCGGGAAACACCGGGGAGCTGTTTTTT
CDR3 protein: CASSDSAGNTGELFF
V gene: TRBV7-2
J gene: TRBJ2-2
D gene: -
clone size: -

CDR3 DNA: TGTGCCAGCTCCCACGGTCCAGGGGCCAACACTGAAGCTTTCTTT
CDR3 protein: CASSHGPGANTEAFF
V gene: TRBV18
J gene: TRBJ1-1
D gene: -
clone size: -